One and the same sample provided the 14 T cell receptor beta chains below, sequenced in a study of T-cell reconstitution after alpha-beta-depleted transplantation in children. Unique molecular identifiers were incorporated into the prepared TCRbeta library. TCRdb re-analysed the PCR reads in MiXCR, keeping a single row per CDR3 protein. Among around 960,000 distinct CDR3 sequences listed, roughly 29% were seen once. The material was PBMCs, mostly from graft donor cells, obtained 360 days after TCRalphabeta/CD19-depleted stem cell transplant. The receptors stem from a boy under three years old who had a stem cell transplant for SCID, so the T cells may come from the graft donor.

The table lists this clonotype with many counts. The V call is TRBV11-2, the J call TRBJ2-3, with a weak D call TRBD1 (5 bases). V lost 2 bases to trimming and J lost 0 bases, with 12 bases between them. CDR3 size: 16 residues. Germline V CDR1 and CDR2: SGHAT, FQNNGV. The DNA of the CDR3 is TGTGCCAGCAGCTTACAGGGTGGGCTTAGCACAGATACGCAGTATTTT. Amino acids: CASSLQGGLSTDTQYF.

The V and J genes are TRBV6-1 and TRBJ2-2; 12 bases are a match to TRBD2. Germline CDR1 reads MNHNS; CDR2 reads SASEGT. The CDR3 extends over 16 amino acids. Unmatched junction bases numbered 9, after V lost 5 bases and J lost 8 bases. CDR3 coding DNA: TGTGCCAGCAGTCCTAGCGGGGGGGGAGTAAGAGGGGAGCTGTTTTTT. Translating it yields CASSPSGGGVRGELFF.

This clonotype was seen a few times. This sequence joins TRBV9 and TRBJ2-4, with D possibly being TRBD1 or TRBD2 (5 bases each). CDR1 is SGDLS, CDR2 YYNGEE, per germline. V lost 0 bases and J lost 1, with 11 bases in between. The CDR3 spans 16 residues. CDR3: CASSVGAGSAKNIQYF. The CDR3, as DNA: TGTGCCAGCAGCGTAGGGGCAGGGAGCGCCAAAAACATTCAGTACTTC. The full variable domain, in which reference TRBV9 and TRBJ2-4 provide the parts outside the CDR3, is DSGVTQTPKHLITATGQRVTLRCSPRSGDLSVYWYQQSLDQGLQFLIQYYNGEERAKGNILERFSAQQFPDLHSELNLSSLELGDSALYFCASSVGAGSAKNIQYFGAGTRLSVL.

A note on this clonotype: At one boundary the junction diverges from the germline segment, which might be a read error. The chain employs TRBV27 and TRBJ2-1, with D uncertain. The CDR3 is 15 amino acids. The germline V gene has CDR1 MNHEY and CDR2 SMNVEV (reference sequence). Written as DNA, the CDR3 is TGTGCCAGCAACGATATAACCGGCTCCTACTATGAGCAGTTCTTC. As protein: CASNDITGSYYEQFF.

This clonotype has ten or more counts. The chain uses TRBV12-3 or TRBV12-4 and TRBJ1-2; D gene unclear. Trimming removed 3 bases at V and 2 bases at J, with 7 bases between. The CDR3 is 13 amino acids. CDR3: CASSFRENYGYTF. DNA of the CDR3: TGTGCCAGCAGTTTTAGGGAGAACTATGGCTACACCTTC.

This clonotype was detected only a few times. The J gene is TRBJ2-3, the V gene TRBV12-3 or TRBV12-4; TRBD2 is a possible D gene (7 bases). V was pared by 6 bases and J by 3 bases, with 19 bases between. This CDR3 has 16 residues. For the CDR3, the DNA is TGTGCCAGCAGCCCCCTGAGGGGGGGGCCGACAGATACGCAGTATTTT. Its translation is CASSPLRGGPTDTQYF.

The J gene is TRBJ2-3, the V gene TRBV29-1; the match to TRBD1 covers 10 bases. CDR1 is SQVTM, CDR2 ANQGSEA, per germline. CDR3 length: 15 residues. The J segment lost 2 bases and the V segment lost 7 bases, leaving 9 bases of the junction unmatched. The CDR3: CSAWTGGRHTDTQYF. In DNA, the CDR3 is TGCAGCGCTTGGACAGGGGGACGTCACACAGATACGCAGTATTTT.

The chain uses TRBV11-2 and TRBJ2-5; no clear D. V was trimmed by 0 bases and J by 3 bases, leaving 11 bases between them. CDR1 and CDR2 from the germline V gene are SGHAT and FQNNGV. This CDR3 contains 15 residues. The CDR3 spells CASSLDGMSEETQYF. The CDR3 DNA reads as TGTGCCAGCAGCTTAGATGGCATGAGCGAAGAGACCCAGTACTTC.

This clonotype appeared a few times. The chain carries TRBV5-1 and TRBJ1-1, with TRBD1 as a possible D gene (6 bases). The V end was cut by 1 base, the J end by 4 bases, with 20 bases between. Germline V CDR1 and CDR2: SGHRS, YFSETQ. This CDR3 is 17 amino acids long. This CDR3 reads CASSLPGAGEGFTEAFF. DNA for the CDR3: TGCGCCAGCAGCTTGCCGGGGGCCGGAGAGGGATTCACTGAAGCTTTCTTT.

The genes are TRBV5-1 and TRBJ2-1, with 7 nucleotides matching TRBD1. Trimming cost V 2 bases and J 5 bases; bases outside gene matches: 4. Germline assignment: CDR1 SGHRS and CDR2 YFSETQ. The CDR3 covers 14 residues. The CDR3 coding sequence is TGCGCCAGCAGCTTCGGGGACAGAAACAATGAGCAGTTCTTC. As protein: CASSFGDRNNEQFF.

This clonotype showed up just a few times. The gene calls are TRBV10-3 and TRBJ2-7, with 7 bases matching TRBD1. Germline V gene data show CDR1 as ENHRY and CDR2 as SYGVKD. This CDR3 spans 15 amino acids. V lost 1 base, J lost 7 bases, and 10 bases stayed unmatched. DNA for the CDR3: TGTGCCATCAGTGAGTTTCAGACAGGGTCACGGGAGCAGTACTTC. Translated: CAISEFQTGSREQYF.

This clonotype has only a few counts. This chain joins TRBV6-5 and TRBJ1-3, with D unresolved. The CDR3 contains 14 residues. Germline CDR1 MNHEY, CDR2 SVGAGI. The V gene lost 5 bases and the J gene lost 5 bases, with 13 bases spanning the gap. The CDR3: CASSPLAGRNTIYF. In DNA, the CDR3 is TGTGCCAGCAGTCCCCTTGCCGGCCGAAACACCATATATTTT.

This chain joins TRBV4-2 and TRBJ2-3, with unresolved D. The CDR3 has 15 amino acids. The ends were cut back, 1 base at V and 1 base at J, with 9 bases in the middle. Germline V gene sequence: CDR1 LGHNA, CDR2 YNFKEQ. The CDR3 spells CASSQVSTRTDTQYF. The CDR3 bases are TGTGCCAGCAGCCAAGTCTCGACTCGCACAGATACGCAGTATTTT.

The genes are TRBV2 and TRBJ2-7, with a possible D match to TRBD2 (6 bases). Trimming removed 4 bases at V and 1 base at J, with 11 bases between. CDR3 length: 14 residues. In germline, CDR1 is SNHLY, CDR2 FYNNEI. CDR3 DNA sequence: TGTGCCAGCAGTGGGACTACCCTTTCCTACGAGCAGTACTTC. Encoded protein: CASSGTTLSYEQYF.